This T cell receptor (beta chain) was sequenced in a study of cytotoxic CD8 clonotypes in ibrutinib-treated CLL (TCRdb year 2021). In the study overall: The cohort included around 15 treatment-naive and some twelve relapsed/refractory patients; around 17 were IGHV unmutated. Partial responses were observed in about 24 patients and complete responses in 2; after a median follow-up of roughly 62 months, remission was maintained in some 14 patients and progression was observed in 12. Response samples were obtained after a median of roughly 13 months of treatment, with a range of about 6 to 36 months. On average, each sample had some 260,000 productive templates and 94,082 productive rearrangements. Longitudinal samples were obtainable from about 30% of the 86 participants in the trial. Cryopreserved peripheral blood mononuclear cells were collected at three points: before therapy, at response, and at either sustained remission or disease progression. Patients were still on ibrutinib when every remission and progressive disease sample was collected.

A remark on this clone: The antigen it recognizes is unknown. One base away there is no much larger clone; base qualities are not given.

The sample's time point label is to be understood as: progressive disease on ibrutinib. For TCR beta library preparation, approximately 2 micrograms of genomic DNA were isolated from cryopreserved PBMCs. Longitudinal blood samples from CLL patients on ibrutinib monotherapy were analyzed using high-throughput TCR beta sequencing. The patients took part in an open-label, single-center phase 2 trial of ibrutinib monotherapy. Study-wide findings and limitations: At ibrutinib response clonality went up, during sustained remission it held steady, and at progression it dropped back toward baseline. Sampling times were not matched between sustained-remission and progressing patients, and lymph node repertoires were not studied. Baseline clonality was found to be higher than that of age-matched healthy donors and was strongly correlated with circulating CD8+ T-cell counts. Public clonotypes were rare and either shrank or stayed stable during treatment, and the rise in clonality at ibrutinib response reflected expansion of private clonotypes.

From its cysteine to its phenylalanine, the CDR3 spans 18 amino acids. The retained sequence is limited to the CDR3, 54 bases, with the frame set at the first base. CDR1 and CDR2 are read off the germline V gene (reference sequence) as PRHDT and FYEKMQ. Trimming leaves V shorter by 4 bases and J shorter by 2 bases, with the junction holding 16 bases beyond the gene matches. The goal of deep resolution MiSeq sequencing was a depth between 1 in 1 million and 1 in 200,000 T cells, and coverage averaged 10x per clonotype. TCR beta libraries were generated with the immunoSEQ hsTCRB Kit. Concerning the study's data processing: The data were analyzed with ImmunoSEQ Analyzer and ImmunoSEQ Data Assistant, and V, D and J gene assignments followed IMGT definitions. Clonality, which ranges from 0 to 1, was calculated by subtracting the normalized Shannon entropy of productive rearrangement frequencies from one. Public clonotype analysis was restricted to overrepresented clonotypes comprising at least 0.05% of each patient's repertoire. Repertoires from some twelve age-matched healthy donors in immuneACCESS were used as clonality controls. TCRdb provides this immuneACCESS table in a form limited to in-frame rearrangements. Some clones are lacking; in checked studies, under half of them reflect an unresolved V gene, and why the rest are absent is not known. The V and J calls and the clone size are those of that table, but D and trimming were determined from the DNA. Recorded for this sample are about 50,000 clones; around 52% of them occurred a single time. In total, the top ten clones hold more than 20% of the sample.

The sequence derives from a human donor with chronic lymphocytic leukemia. The sample consisted of PBMCs, taken at disease progression, from a patient treated with ibrutinib. Rearrangement joined TRBV13 to TRBJ2-5, with TRBD2 identical over 7 junction bases. The nucleotide sequence is TGTGCCAGCAGCTCGCTGCGCCTTGTTCTAGCGGCACAAGAGACCCAGTACTTC. The resulting protein is CASSSLRLVLAAQETQYF.